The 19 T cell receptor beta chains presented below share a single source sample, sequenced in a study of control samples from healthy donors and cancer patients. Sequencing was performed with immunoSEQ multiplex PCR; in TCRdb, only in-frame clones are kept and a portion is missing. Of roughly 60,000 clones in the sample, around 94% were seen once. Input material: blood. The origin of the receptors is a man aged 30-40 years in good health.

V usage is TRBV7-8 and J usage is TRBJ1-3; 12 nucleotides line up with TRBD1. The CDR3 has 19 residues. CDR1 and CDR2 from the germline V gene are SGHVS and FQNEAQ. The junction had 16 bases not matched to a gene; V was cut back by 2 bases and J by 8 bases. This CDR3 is CASSLWVPVRDRGLDTIYF. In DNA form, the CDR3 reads TGTGCCAGCAGCTTATGGGTCCCGGTCCGGGACAGGGGGCTAGACACCATATATTTT. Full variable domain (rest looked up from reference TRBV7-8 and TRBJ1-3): GAGVSQSPRYKVAKRGQDVALRCDPISGHVSLFWYQQALGQGPEFLTYFQNEAQLDKSGLPSDRFFAERPEGSVSTLKIQRTQQEDSAVYLCASSLWVPVRDRGLDTIYFGEGSWLTVV.

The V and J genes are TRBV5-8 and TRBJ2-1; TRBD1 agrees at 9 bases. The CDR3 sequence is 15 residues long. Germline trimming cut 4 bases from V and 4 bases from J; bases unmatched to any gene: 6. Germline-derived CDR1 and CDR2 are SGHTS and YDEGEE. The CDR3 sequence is CASSPGQGGYNEQFF. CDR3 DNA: TGTGCCAGCAGCCCGGGACAGGGTGGGTACAATGAGCAGTTCTTC.

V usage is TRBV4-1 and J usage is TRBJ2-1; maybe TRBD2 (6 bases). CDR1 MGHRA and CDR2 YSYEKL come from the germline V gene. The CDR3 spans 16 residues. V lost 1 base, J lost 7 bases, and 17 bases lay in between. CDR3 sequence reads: CASSQGGAGYWNEQFF. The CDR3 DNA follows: TGCGCCAGCAGCCAAGGAGGGGCGGGGTATTGGAATGAGCAGTTCTTC.

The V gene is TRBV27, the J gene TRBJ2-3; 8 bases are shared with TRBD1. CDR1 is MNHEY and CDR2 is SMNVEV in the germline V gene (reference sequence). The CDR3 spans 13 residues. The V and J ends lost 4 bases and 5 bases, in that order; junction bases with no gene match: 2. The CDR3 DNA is TGTGCCAGCAGTTGGACAGGGAAAGATACGCAGTATTTT. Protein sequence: CASSWTGKDTQYF.

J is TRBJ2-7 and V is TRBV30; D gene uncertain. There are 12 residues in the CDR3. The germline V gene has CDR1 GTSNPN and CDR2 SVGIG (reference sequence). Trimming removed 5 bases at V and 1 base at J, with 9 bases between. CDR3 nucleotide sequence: TGTGCCTGGGATCATGTTTCCTACGAGCAGTACTTC. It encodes CAWDHVSYEQYF.

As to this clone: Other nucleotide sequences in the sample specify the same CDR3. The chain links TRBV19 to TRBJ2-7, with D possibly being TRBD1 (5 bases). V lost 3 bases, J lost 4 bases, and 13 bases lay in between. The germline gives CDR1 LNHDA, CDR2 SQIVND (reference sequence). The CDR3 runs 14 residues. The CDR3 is CASSMTGRVYEQYF. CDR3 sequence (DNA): TGTGCCAGTAGTATGACCGGCAGGGTGTACGAGCAGTACTTC.

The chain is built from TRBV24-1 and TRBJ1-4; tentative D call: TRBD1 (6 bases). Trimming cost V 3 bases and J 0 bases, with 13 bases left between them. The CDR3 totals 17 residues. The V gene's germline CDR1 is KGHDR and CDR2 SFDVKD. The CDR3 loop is CATSDPTSGATNEKLFF. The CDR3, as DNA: TGTGCCACCAGTGATCCAACCTCAGGGGCAACTAATGAAAAACTGTTTTTT.

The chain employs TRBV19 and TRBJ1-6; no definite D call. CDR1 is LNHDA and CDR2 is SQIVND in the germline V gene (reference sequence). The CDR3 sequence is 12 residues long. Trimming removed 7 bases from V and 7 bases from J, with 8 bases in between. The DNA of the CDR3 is TGTGCCAGTACAGTCAACAATTCACCCCTCCACTTT. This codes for CASTVNNSPLHF.

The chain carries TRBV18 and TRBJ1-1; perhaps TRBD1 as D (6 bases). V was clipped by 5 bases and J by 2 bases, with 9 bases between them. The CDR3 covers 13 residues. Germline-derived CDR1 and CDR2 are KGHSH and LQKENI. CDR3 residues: CASSGQSNTEAFF. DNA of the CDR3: TGTGCCAGCTCAGGACAGTCCAACACTGAAGCTTTCTTT. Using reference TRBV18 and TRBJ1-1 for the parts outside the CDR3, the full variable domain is NAGVMQNPRHLVRRRGQEARLRCSPMKGHSHVYWYRQLPEEGLKFMVYLQKENIIDESGMPKERFSAEFPKEGPSILRIQQVVRGDSAAYFCASSGQSNTEAFFGQGTRLTVV.

CDR3 sequence (DNA): TGCGCCAGCAGCTTTTCTATAGGGGGGGAAGGGACACCCCTCCACTTT. It is translated as CASSFSIGGEGTPLHF. The chain couples TRBV5-1 to TRBJ1-6; tentatively, D is TRBD1 (6 bases). Germline V gene lookup returns CDR1 SGHRS and CDR2 YFSETQ. V lost 2 bases to trimming and J lost 11 bases, with 20 bases between them. The CDR3 has 16 amino acids.

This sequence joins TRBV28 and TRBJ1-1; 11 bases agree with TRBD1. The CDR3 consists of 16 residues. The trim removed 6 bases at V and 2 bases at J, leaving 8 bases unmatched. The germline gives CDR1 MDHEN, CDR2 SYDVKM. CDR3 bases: TGTGCCAGCAGGCCGGGACAGGGGGGCCTTAACACTGAAGCTTTCTTT. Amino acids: CASRPGQGGLNTEAFF.

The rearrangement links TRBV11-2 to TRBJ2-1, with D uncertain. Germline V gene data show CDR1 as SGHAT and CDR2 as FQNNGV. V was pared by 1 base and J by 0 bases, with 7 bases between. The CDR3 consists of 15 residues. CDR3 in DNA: TGTGCCAGCAGCTTAGCCCTTGGCTCCTACAATGAGCAGTTCTTC. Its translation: CASSLALGSYNEQFF.

As DNA, the CDR3 is TGCGCCAGCAGCTTGGAGGGACGACCTCATGAGCAGTTCTTC. It yields the protein CASSLEGRPHEQFF. The chain employs TRBV5-1 and TRBJ2-1; D could derive from TRBD1 or TRBD2 (5 bases each). Germline CDR1 and CDR2: SGHRS and YFSETQ. The V and J ends lost 0 bases and 8 bases respectively, with 12 bases between them. The CDR3 is 14 amino acids. Variable domain in full (rest from reference TRBV5-1 and TRBJ2-1): KAGVTQTPRYLIKTRGQQVTLSCSPISGHRSVSWYQQTPGQGLQFLFEYFSETQRNKGNFPGRFSGRQFSNSRSEMNVSTLELGDSALYLCASSLEGRPHEQFFGPGTRLTVL.

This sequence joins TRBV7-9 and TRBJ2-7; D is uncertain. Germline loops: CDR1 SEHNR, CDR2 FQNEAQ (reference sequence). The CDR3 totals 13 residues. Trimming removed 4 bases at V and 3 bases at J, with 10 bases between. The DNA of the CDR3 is TGTGCCAGCAGCTCGCCGCAGGTCTACGAGCAGTACTTC. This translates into CASSSPQVYEQYF.

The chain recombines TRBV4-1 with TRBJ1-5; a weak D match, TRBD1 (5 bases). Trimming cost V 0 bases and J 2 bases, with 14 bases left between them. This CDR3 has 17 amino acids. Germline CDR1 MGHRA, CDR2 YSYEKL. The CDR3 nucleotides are TGCGCCAGCAGCCAAGATCCACCTGGAGGGGGCAATCAGCCCCAGCATTTT. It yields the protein CASSQDPPGGGNQPQHF.

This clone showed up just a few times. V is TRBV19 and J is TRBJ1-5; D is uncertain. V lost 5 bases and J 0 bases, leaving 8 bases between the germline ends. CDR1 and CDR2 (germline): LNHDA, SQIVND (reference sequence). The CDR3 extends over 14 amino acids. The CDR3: CASSWANSNQPQHF. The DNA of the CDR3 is TGTGCCAGTAGTTGGGCAAATAGCAATCAGCCCCAGCATTTT.

This CDR3 reads CASSPGLAGRSSYNEQFF. CDR3 DNA sequence: TGTGCCAGCAGCCCGGGACTAGCGGGGCGGAGCTCCTACAATGAGCAGTTCTTC. This chain connects TRBV7-2 to TRBJ2-1, with 13 bases aligning to TRBD2. Germline V gene lookup returns CDR1 SGHTA and CDR2 FQGNSA. Losses at the gene ends were 5 bases for V and 0 bases for J; bases not matched to a gene: 7. This CDR3 spans 18 amino acids.

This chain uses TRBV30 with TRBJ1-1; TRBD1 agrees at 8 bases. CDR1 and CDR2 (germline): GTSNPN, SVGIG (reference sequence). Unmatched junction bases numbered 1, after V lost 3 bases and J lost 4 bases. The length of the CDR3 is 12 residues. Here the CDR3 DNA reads TGTGCCTGGAGAACAGGGGGCACTGAAGCTTTCTTT. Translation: CAWRTGGTEAFF.

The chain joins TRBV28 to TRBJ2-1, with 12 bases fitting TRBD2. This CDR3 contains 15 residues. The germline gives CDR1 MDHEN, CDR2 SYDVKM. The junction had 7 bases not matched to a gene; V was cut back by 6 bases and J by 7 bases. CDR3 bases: TGTGCCAGCAGCGCCCGGACTAGCGGGATGAATGAGCAGTTCTTC. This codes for CASSARTSGMNEQFF.